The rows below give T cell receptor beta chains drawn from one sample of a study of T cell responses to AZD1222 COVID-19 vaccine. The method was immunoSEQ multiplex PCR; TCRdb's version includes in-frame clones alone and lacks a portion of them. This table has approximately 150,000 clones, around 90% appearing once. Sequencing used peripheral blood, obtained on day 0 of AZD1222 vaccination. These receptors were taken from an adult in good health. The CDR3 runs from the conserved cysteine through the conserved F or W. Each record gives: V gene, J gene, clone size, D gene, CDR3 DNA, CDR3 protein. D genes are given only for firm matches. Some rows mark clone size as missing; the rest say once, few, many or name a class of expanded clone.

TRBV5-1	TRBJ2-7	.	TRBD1	TGCGCCAGCAACCCGACAGGGTTGGGCCACGAGCAGTACTTC	CASNPTGLGHEQYF
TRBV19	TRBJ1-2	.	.	TGTGCCAGTAGTATCAGCAGGGTGTCTCTCTCAGCCGGCTACACCTTC	CASSISRVSLSAGYTF
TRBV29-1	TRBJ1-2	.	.	TGCAGCGCCGGAGGGGGGGTGGATGGCTACACCTTC	CSAGGGVDGYTF
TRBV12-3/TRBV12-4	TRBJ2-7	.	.	TGTGCCAGCAGTTTAGGAGGGGCCCACGAGCAGTACTTC	CASSLGGAHEQYF
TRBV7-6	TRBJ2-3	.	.	TGTGCCAGCAGCTTCCGGACGGAAAGTTTTCGCACAGATACGCAGTATTTT	CASSFRTESFRTDTQYF
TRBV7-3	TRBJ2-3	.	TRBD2	TGTGCCAGCAGCTTACGCGGGGGAGACACAGATACGCAGTATTTT	CASSLRGGDTDTQYF
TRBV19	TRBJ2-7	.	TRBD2	TGTGCCAGTAGTCGACTAGCGGGGGTTACCTACGAGCAGTACTTC	CASSRLAGVTYEQYF
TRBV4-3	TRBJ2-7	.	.	TGCGCCAGCAGCCAAGAGGTCGGGACGGAGGTCTACGAGCAGTACTTC	CASSQEVGTEVYEQYF
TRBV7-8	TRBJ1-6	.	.	TGTGCCAGCAGCTTAGCTCAGCAGAATTCACCCCTCCACTTT	CASSLAQQNSPLHF
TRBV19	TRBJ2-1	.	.	TGTGCCAGTATTGAGTCGGCGAGCTCCTACAATGAGCAGTTCTTC	CASIESASSYNEQFF
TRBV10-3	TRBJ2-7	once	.	TGTGCCATCAGTGTTGAGACAGAGGCCATAGGAATTTATAACGAGCAGTACTTC	CAISVETEAIGIYNEQYF
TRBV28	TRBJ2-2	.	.	TGTGCCAGCACCCCACTGAACACCGGGGAGCTGTTTTTT	CASTPLNTGELFF
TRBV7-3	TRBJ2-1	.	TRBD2	TGTGCCAGCAGCTTAATACGACTAGCGGGAGATGGGTACAATGAGCAGTTCTTC	CASSLIRLAGDGYNEQFF
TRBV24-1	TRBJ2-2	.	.	TGTGCCACCAGTGACGAAACACTAACCGGGGAGCTGTTTTTT	CATSDETLTGELFF
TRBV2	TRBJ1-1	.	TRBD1	TGTGCCAGCACCCGGGACAGGGTAACAAAGAACACTGAAGCTTTCTTT	CASTRDRVTKNTEAFF
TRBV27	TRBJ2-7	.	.	TGTGCCAGCAGTACCGTAGGGGCCATCCACGAGCAGTACTTC	CASSTVGAIHEQYF
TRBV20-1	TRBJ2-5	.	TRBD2	TGCAGTGCTAGTTTGTCTAGCGGGGGACCAGAGACCCAGTACTTC	CSASLSSGGPETQYF
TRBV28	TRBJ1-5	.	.	TGTGCCAGCAGTTTATTCCCAGATTATCAGCCCCAGCATTTT	CASSLFPDYQPQHF
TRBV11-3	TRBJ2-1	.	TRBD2	TGTGCCAGCAGCCGCGGGACTAGCGATTACAATGAGCAGTTCTTC	CASSRGTSDYNEQFF
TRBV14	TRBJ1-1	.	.	TGTGCCAGCAGCCCCGGGAGCTATCTTGAAGCTTTCTTT	CASSPGSYLEAFF
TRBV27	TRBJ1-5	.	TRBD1	TGTGCCAGCAGTTTCCGGGACAGGGGCGATTATAGCAATCAGCCCCAGCATTTT	CASSFRDRGDYSNQPQHF
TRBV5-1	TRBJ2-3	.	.	TGCGCCAGCAGCGGCCTTTCCTCCGGGGAAAGAGAAACGCAGTATTTT	CASSGLSSGERETQYF
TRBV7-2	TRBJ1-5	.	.	TGTGCCAGCAGCTTAGGGGTGCCTGATCAGCCCCAGCATTTT	CASSLGVPDQPQHF
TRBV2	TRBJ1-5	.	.	TGTGCCAGCACTGGGATACGCAATCAGCCCCAGCATTTT	CASTGIRNQPQHF
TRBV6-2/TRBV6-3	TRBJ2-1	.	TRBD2	TGTGCCAGCAGTCGGACTAGCGGGGCAAGGAATGAGCAGTTCTTC	CASSRTSGARNEQFF
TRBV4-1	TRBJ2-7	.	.	TGCGCCAGCAGCCAAGAGGCGCGGGGGCCCTCCTACGAGCAGTACTTC	CASSQEARGPSYEQYF
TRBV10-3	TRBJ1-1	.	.	TGTGCCATCAGCGAACGGGGAGCGAACACTGAAGCTTTCTTT	CAISERGANTEAFF
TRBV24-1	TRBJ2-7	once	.	TGTGCCACCAGTGACGGTGGATGGACCTACGAGCAGTACTTC	CATSDGGWTYEQYF
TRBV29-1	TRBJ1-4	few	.	TGCAGCGTTGAGAGAACTAATGAAAAACTGTTTTTT	CSVERTNEKLFF
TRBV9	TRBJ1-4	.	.	TGTGCCAGCAGCGTAGGTTCATGGGACGGAGGTGAAAAACTGTTTTTT	CASSVGSWDGGEKLFF
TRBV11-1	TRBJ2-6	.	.	TGTGCCAGCAGCCGGAGCTCTGGGGCCAACGTCCTGACTTTC	CASSRSSGANVLTF
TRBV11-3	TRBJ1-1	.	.	TGTGCCAGCAGCTTAGAGGGCAGGGAGAACACTGAAGCTTTCTTT	CASSLEGRENTEAFF
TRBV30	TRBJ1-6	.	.	TGTGCCTGGAGTGTCACAGTCTATAATTCACCCCTCCACTTT	CAWSVTVYNSPLHF
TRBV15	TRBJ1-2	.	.	TGTGCCACCAGCAGAGATAGGGGGGGCTCTAACTATGGCTACACCTTC	CATSRDRGGSNYGYTF
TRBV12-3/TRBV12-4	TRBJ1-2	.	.	TGTGCCAGCAGTTTCGGGAGCTTGGGGGGCTACACCTTC	CASSFGSLGGYTF
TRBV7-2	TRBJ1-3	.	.	TGTGCCAGCAGGCGCACAGGAGACTCTGGAAACACCATATATTTT	CASRRTGDSGNTIYF
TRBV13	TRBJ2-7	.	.	TGTGCCAGCAGCCGGGGGACTTCCTACGAGCAGTACTTC	CASSRGTSYEQYF
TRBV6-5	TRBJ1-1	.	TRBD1	TGTGCCAGCAGCGACAGGGGTGCGACGAACACTGAAGCTTTCTTT	CASSDRGATNTEAFF
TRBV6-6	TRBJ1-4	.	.	TGTGCCATCGGAGGGTCCGGGGAAAAACTGTTTTTT	CAIGGSGEKLFF
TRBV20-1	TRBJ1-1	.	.	TGCAGTGCCAGATCAAGGAGGGAAGCTTTCTTT	CSARSRREAFF
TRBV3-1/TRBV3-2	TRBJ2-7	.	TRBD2	TGTGCCAGCAGTAAGACTAGCTTATACGAGCAGTACTTC	CASSKTSLYEQYF
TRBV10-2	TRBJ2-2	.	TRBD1	TGCGCCAGCAGTGGGGACAGGGGAATCGGGGAGCTGTTTTTT	CASSGDRGIGELFF
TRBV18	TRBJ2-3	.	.	TGTGCCAGCTCACCGCCACAGTCTAGCACAGATACGCAGTATTTT	CASSPPQSSTDTQYF
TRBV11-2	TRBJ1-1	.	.	TGTGCCAGCAGCCCCGCGGCCGGGACACCAAACACTGAAGCTTTCTTT	CASSPAAGTPNTEAFF
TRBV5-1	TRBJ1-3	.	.	TGCGCCAGCAGCACTCAGCCCCTTCCCAGCTCTGGAAACACCATATATTTT	CASSTQPLPSSGNTIYF